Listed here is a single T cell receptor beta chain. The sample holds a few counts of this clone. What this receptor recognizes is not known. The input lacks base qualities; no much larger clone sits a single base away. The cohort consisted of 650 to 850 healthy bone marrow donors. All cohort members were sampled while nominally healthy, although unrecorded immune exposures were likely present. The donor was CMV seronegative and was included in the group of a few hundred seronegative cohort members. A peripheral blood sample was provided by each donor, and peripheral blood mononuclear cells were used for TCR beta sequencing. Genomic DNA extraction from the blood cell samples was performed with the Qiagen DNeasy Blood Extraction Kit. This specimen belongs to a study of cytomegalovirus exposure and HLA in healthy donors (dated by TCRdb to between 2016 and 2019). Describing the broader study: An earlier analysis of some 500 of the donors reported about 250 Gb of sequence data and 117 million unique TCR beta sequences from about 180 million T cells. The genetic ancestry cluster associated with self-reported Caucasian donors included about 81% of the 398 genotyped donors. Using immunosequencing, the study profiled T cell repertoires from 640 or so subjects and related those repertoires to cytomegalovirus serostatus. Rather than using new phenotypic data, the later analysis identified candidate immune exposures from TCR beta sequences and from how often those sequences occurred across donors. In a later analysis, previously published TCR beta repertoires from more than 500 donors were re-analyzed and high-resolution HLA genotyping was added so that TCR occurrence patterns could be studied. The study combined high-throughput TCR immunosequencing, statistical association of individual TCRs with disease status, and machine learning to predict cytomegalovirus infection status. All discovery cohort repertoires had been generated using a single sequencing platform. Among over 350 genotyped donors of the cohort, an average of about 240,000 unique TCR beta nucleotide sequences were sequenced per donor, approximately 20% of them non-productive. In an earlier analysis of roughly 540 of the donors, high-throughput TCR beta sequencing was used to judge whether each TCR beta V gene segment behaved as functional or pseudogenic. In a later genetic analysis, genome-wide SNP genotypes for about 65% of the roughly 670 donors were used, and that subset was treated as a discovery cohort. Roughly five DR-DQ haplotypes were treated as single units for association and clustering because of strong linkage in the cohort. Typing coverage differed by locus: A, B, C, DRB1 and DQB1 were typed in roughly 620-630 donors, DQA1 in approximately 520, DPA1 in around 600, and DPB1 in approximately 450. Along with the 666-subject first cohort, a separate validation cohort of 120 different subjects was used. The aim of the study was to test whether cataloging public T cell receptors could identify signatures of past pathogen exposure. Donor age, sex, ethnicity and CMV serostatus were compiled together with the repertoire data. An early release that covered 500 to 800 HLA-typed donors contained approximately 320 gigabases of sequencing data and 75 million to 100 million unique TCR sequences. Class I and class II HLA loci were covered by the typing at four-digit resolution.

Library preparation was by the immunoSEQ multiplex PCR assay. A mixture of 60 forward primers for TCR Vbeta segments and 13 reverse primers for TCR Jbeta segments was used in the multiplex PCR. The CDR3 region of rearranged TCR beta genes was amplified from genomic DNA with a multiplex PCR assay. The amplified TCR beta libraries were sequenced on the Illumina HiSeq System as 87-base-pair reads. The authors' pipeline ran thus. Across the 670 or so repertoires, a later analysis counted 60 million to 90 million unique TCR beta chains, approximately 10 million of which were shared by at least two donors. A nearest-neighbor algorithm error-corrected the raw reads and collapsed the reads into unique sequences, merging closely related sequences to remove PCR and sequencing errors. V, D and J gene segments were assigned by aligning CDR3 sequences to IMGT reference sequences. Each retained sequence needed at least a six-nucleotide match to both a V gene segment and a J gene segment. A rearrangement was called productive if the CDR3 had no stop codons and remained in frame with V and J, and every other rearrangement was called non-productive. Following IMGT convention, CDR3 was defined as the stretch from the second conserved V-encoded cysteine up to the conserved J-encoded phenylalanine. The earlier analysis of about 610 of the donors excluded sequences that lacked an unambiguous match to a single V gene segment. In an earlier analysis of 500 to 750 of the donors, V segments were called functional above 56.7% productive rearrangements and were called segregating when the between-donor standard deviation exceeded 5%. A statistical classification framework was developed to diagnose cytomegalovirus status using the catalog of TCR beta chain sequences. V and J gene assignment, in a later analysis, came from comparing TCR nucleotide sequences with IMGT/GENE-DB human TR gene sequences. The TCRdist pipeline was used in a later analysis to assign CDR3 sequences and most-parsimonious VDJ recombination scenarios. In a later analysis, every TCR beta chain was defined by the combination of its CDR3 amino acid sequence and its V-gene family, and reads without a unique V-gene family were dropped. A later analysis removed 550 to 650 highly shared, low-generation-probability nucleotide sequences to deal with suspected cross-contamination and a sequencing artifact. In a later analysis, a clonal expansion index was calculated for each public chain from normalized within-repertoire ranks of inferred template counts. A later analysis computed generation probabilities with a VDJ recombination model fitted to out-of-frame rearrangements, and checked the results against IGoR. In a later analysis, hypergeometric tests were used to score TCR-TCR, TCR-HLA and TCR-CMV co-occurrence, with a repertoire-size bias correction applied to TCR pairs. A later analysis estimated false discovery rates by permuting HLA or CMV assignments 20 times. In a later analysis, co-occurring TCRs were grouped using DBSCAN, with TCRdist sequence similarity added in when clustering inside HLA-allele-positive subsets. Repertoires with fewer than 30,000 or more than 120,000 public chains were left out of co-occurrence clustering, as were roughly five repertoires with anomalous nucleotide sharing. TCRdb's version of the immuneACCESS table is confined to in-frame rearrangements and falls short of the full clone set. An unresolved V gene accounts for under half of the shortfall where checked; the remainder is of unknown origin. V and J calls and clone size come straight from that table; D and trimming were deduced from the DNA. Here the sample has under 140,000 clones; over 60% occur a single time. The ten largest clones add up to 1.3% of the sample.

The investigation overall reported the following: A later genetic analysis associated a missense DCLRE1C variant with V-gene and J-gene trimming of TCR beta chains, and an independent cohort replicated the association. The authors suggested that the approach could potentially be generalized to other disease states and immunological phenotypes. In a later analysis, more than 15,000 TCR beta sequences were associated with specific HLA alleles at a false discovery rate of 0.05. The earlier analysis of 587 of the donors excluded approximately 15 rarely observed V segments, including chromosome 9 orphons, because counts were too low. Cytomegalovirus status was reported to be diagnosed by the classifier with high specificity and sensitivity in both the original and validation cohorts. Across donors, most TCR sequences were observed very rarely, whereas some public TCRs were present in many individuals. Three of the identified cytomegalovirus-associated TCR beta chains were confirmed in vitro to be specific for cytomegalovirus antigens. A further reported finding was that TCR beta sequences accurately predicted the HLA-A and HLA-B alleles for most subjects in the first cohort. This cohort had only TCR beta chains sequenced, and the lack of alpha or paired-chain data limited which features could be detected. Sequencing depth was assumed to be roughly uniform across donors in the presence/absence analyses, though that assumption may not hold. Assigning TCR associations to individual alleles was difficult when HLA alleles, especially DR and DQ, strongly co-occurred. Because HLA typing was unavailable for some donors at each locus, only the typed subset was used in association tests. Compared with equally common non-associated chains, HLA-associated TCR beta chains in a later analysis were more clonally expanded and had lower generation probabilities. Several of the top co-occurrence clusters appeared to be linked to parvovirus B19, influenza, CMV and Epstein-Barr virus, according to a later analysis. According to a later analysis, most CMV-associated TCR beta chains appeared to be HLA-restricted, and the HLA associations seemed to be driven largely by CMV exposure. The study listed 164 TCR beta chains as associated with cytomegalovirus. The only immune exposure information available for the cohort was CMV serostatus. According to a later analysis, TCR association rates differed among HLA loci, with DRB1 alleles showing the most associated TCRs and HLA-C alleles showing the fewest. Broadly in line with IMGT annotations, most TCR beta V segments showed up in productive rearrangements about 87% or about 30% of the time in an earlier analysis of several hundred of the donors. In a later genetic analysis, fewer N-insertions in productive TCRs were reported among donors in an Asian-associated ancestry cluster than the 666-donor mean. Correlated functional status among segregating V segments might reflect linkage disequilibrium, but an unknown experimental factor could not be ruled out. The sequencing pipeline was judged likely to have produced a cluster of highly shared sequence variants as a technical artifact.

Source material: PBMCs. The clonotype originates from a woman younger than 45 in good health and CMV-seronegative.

The nucleotide sequence is TGTGCCATCAGTGAGGGGCAGGGTTACACCGGGGAGCTGTTTTTT. This gives the protein CAISEGQGYTGELFF. Rearrangement joined TRBV10-3 to TRBJ2-2, with TRBD1 as a weak D call on 5 bases. Looking up the germline V gene yields CDR1 ENHRY and CDR2 SYGVKD. At the junction V is shortened by 2 bases and J by 3 bases, with 10 bases in between. The CDR3, from cysteine to phenylalanine, totals 15 residues. The retained sequence is limited to the CDR3, 45 bases, with the frame set at the first base.